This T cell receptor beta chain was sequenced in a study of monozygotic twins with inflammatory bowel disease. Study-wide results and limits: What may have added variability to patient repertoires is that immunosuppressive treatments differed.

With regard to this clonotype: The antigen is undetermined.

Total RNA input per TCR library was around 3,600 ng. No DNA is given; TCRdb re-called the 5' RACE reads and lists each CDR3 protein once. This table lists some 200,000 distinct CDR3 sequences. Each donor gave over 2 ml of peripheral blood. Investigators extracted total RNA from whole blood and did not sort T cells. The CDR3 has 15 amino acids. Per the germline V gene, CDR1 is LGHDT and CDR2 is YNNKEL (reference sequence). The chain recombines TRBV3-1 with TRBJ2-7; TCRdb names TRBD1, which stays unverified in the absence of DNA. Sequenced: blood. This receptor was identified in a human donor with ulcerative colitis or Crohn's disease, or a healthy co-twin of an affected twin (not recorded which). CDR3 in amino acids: CASSQDQTDSSEQYF.